This T cell receptor beta chain was found in a study of blood T cell repertoires in COVID-19. Study-level background: Acute-phase and convalescent COVID-19 samples originated in the United States, Italy and Spain. T cells, B-cell-depleted T cells, or PBMCs provided the cDNA or gDNA that served as material.

Methods used by the authors: Scientists estimated how many nucleated cells there were by amplifying reference gene primers. The repertoire was sequenced with immunoSEQ multiplex PCR; TCRdb's copy has only in-frame clones and lacks some. The V and J calls and clone size come from that table; D and trimming were worked out from the DNA. The sample has about 230,000 clones, 85% to 90% seen once. Germline V gene sequence: CDR1 SGHTS, CDR2 YDEGEE. V was shortened by 4 bases and J by 7 bases, with 12 bases between the two germline ends. This CDR3 is 13 amino acids long. This chain links TRBV5-8 with TRBJ2-1; D not resolved. Sequences were obtained from peripheral blood. This TCR was sampled from a woman aged 60-75 years with acute or convalescent COVID-19. CDR3 region: CASSLLYYNEQFF. The CDR3 DNA is TGTGCCAGCAGCCTCCTCTACTATAATGAGCAGTTCTTC.